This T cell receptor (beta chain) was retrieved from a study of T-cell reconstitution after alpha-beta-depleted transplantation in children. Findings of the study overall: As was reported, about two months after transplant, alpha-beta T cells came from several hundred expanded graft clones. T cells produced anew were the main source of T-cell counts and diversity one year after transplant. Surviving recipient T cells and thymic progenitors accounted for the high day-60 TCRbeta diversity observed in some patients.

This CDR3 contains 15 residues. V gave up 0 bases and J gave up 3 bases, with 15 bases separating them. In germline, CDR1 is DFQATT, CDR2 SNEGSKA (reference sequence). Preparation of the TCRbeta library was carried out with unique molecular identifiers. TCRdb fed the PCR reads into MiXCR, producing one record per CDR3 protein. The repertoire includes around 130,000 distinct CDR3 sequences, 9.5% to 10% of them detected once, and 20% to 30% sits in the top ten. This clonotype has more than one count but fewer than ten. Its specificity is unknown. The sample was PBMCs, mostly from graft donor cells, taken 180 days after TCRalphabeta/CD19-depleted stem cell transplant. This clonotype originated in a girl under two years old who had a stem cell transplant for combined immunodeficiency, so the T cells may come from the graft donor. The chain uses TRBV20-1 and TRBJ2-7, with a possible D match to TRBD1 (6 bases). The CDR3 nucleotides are TGCAGTGCTAGAGATGGGGGCGCAGGGGTCTACGAGCAGTACTTC. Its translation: CSARDGGAGVYEQYF.